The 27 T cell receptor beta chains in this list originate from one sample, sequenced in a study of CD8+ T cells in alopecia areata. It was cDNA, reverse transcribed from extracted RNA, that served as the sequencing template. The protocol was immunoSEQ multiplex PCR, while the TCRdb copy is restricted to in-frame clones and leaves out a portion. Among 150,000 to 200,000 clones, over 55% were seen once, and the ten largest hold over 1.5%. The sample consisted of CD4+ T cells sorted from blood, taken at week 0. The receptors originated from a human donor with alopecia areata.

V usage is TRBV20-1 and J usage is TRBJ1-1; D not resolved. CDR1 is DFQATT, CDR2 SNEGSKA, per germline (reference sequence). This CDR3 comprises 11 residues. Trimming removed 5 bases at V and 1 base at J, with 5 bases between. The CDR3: CSAPGNTEAFF. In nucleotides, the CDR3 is TGCAGTGCTCCAGGGAACACTGAAGCTTTCTTT.

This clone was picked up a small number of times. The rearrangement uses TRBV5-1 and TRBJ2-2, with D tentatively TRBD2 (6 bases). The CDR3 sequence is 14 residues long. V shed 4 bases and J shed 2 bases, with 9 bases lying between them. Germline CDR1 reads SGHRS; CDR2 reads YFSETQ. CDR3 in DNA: TGCGCCAGCAGCAACGGGGGTAACACCGGGGAGCTGTTTTTT. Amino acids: CASSNGGNTGELFF.

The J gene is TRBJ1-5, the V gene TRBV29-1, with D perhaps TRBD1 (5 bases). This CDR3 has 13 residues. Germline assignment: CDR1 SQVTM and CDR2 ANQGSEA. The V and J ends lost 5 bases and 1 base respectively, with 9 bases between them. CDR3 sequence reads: CSVLQGSNQPQHF. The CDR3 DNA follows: TGCAGCGTTTTGCAGGGAAGCAATCAGCCCCAGCATTTT.

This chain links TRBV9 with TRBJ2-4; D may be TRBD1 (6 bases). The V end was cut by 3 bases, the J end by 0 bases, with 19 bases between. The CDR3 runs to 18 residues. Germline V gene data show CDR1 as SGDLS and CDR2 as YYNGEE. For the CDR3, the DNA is TGTGCCAGCAGCGAGGGTCCGTGGACAGTCATAGCCAAAAACATTCAGTACTTC. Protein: CASSEGPWTVIAKNIQYF.

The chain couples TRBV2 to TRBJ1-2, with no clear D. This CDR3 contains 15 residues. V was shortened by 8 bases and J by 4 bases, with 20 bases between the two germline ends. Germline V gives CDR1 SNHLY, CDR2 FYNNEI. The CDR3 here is CASYLSGNPSYGYTF. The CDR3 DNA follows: TGTGCCAGCTATCTGTCGGGGAACCCGAGCTATGGCTACACCTTC.

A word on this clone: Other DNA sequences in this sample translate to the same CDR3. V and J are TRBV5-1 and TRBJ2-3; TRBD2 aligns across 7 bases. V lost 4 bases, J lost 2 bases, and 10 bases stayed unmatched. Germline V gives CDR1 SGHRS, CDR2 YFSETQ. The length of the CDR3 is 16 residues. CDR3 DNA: TGCGCCAGCAGCGCAGGGACTAACCCGAACACAGATACGCAGTATTTT. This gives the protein CASSAGTNPNTDTQYF.

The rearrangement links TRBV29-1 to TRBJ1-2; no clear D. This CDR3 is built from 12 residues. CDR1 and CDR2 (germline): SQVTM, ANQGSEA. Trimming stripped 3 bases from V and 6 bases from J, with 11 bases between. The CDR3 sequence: CSVDRVRDGYTF. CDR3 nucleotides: TGCAGCGTTGATCGAGTCCGGGATGGCTACACCTTC.

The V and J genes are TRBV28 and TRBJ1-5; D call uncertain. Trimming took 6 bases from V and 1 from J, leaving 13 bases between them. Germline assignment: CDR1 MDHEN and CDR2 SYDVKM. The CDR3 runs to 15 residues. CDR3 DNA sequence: TGTGCCAGCAGGCCTGCAAGGATGAGCAATCAGCCCCAGCATTTT. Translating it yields CASRPARMSNQPQHF. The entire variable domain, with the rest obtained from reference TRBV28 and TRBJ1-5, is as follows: DVKVTQSSRYLVKRTGEKVFLECVQDMDHENMFWYRQDPGLGLRLIYFSYDVKMKEKGDIPEGYSVSREKKERFSLILESASTNQTSMYLCASRPARMSNQPQHFGDGTRLSIL.

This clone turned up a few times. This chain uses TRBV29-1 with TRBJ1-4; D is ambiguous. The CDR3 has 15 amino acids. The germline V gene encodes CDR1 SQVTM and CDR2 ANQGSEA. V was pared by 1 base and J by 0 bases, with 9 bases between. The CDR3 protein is CSVEGTAATNEKLFF. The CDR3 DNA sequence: TGCAGCGTTGAAGGAACGGCAGCAACTAATGAAAAACTGTTTTTT.

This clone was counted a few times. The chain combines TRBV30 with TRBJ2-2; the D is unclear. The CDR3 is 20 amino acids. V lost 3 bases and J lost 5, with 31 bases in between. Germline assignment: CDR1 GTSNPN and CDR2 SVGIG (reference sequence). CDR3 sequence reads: CAWSLKAQWTLGTRTGELFF. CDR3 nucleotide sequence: TGTGCCTGGAGCCTTAAAGCCCAATGGACCCTAGGTACGCGGACCGGGGAGCTGTTTTTT.

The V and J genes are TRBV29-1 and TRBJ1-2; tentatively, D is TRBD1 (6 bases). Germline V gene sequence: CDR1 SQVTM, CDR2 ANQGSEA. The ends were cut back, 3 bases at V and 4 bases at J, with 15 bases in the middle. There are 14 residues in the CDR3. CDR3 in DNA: TGCAGCGTTGATGGGGGCAGGGCGGGCTATGGCTACACCTTC. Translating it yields CSVDGGRAGYGYTF.

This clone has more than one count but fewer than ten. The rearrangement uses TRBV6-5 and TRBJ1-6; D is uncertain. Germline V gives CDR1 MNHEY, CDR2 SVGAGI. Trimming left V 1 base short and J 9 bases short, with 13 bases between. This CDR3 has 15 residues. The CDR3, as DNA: TGTGCCAGCAGTTACTTGGGCCCCAAGGGTTCACCCCTCCACTTT. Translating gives CASSYLGPKGSPLHF.

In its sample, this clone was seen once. CDR3 protein: CASSPAGLAEQYF. Written as DNA, the CDR3 is TGTGCCAGCTCACCGGCCGGGCTGGCCGAGCAGTACTTC. The gene calls are TRBV18 and TRBJ2-7, with D hard to call. CDR3 size: 13 residues. Trimming pared 3 bases from V and 6 bases from J, leaving 12 bases between. CDR1 and CDR2 from the germline V gene are KGHSH and LQKENI. The complete variable domain, with remaining parts taken from reference TRBV18 and TRBJ2-7, reads NAGVMQNPRHLVRRRGQEARLRCSPMKGHSHVYWYRQLPEEGLKFMVYLQKENIIDESGMPKERFSAEFPKEGPSILRIQQVVRGDSAAYFCASSPAGLAEQYFGPGTRLTVT.

For the CDR3, the DNA is TGTGCCTGGGGCAGGACCTCAGGGACCCAGTACTTC. Translated, it gives CAWGRTSGTQYF. The V and J genes are TRBV30 and TRBJ2-5, with D unclear. V gave up 5 bases and J gave up 7 bases, with 14 bases separating them. Germline lookup yields CDR1 GTSNPN and CDR2 SVGIG (reference sequence). The CDR3 consists of 12 residues.

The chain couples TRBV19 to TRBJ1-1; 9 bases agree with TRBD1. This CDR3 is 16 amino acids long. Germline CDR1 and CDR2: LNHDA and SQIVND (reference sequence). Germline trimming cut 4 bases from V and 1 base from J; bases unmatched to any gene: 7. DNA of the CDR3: TGTGCCAGTAGTACCAAACCGACAGGGGGGAACACTGAAGCTTTCTTT. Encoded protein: CASSTKPTGGNTEAFF. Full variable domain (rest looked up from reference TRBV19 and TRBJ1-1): DGGITQSPKYLFRKEGQNVTLSCEQNLNHDAMYWYRQDPGQGLRLIYYSQIVNDFQKGDIAEGYSVSREKKESFPLTVTSAQKNPTAFYLCASSTKPTGGNTEAFFGQGTRLTVV.

This CDR3 reads CAWSPGTYSNQPQHF. The CDR3 bases are TGTGCCTGGAGTCCTGGGACATATAGCAATCAGCCCCAGCATTTT. This chain links TRBV30 with TRBJ1-5; D is perhaps TRBD1 (6 bases). Germline V gene data show CDR1 as GTSNPN and CDR2 as SVGIG (reference sequence). V gave up 2 bases and J gave up 0 bases, with 11 bases separating them. The CDR3 contains 15 residues. The entire variable domain, with the rest obtained from reference TRBV30 and TRBJ1-5, is as follows: SQTIHQWPATLVQPVGSPLSLECTVEGTSNPNLYWYRQAAGRGLQLLFYSVGIGQISSEVPQNLSASRPQDRQFILSSKKLLLSDSGFYLCAWSPGTYSNQPQHFGDGTRLSIL.

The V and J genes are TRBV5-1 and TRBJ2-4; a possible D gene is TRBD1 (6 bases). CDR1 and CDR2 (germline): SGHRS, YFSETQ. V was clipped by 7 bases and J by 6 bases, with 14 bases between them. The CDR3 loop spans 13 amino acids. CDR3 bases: TGCGCCAGCGGCCTCCGGGACACAAACATTCAGTACTTC. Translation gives CASGLRDTNIQYF. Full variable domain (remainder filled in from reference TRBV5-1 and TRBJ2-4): KAGVTQTPRYLIKTRGQQVTLSCSPISGHRSVSWYQQTPGQGLQFLFEYFSETQRNKGNFPGRFSGRQFSNSRSEMNVSTLELGDSALYLCASGLRDTNIQYFGAGTRLSVL.

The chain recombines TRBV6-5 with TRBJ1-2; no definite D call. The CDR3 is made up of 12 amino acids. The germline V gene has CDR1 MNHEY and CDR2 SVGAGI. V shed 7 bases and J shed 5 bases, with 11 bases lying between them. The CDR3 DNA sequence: TGTGCCAGCACCAACGGGGAATATGGCTACACCTTC. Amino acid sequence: CASTNGEYGYTF.

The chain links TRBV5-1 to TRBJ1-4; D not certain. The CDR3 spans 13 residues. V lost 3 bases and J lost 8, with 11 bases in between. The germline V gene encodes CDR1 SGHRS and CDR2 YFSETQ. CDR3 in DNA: TGCGCCAGCAGCTATGGACGAGACGAAAAACTGTTTTTT. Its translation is CASSYGRDEKLFF.

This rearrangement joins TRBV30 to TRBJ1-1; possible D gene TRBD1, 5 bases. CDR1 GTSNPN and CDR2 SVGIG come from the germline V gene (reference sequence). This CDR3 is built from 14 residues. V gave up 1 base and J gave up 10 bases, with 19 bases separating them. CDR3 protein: CAWSGGSQGQGAFF. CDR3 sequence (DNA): TGTGCCTGGAGTGGGGGTTCTCAAGGGCAGGGAGCTTTCTTT.

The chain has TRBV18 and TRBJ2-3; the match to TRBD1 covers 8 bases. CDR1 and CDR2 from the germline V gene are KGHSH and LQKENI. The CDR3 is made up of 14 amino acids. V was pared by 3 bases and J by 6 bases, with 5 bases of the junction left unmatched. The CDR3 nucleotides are TGTGCCAGCTCACCCCAGGGGGCTGGGGATACGCAGTATTTT. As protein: CASSPQGAGDTQYF.

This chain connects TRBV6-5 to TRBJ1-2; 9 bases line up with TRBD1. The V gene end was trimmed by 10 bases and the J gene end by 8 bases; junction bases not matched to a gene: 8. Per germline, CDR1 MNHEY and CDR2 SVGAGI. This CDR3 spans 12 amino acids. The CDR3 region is CAIKQGALGYTF. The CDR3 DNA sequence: TGTGCCATAAAACAGGGGGCCTTAGGCTACACCTTC.

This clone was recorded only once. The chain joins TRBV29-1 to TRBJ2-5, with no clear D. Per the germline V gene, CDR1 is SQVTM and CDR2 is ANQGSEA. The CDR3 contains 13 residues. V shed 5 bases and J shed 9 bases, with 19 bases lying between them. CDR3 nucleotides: TGCAGCGTTCAAGTGAAGTTGACGCCGGCCCAGTACTTC. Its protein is CSVQVKLTPAQYF. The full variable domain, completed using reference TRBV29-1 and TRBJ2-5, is SAVISQKPSRDICQRGTSLTIQCQVDSQVTMMFWYRQQPGQSLTLIATANQGSEATYESGFVIDKFPISRPNLTFSTLTVSNMSPEDSSIYLCSVQVKLTPAQYFGPGTRLLVL.

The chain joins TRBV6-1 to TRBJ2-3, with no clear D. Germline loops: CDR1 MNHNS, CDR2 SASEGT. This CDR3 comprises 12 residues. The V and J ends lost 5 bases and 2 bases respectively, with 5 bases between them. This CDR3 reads CASSSHTDTQYF. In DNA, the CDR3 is TGTGCCAGCAGTTCCCACACAGATACGCAGTATTTT.

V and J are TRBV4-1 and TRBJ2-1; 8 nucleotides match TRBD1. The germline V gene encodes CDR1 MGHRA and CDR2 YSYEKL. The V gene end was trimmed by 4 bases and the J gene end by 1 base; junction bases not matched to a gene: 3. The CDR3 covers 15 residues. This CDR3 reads CASSLTGESYNEQFF. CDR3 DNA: TGCGCCAGCAGCCTGACAGGGGAGTCCTACAATGAGCAGTTCTTC.

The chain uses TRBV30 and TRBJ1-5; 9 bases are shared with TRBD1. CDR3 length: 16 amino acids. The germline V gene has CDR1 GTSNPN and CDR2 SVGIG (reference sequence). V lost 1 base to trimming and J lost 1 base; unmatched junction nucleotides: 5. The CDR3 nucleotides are TGTGCCTGGAGTGAAGGGACAGGGAGCAGCAATCAGCCCCAGCATTTT. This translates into CAWSEGTGSSNQPQHF.

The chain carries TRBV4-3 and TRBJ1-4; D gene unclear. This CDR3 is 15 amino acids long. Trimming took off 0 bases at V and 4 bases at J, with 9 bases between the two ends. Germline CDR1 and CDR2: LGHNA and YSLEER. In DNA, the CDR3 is TGCGCCAGCAGCCAAGAACACGGATTTAATGAAAAACTGTTTTTT. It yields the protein CASSQEHGFNEKLFF.